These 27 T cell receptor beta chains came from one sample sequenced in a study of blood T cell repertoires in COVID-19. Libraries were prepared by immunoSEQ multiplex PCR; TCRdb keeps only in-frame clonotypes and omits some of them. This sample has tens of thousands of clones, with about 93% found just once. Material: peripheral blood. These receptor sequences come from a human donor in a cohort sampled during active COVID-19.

CDR3 protein: CATSHDRATEAFF. CDR3 DNA: TGCGCCACCTCGCATGACAGGGCTACTGAAGCTTTCTTT. The rearrangement uses TRBV10-1 and TRBJ1-1; 7 bases fit TRBD1. V dropped 10 bases and J dropped 5; count of bases not matched to a gene: 10. This CDR3 has 13 amino acids. Looked up from germline, CDR1 is WNHNN and CDR2 is SYGVQD (reference sequence).

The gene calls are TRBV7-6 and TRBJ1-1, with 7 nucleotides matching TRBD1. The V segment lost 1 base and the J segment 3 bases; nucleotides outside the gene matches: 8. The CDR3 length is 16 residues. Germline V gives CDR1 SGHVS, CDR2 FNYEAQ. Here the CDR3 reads CASSLEAGGMHTEAFF. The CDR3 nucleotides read TGTGCCAGCAGCTTAGAAGCAGGGGGGATGCACACTGAAGCTTTCTTT.

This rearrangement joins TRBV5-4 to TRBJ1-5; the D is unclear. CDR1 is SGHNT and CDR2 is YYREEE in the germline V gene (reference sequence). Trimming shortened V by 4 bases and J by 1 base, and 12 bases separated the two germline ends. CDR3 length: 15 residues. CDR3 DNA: TGTGCCAGCAGCACTGGCCGGAGGAGCAATCAGCCCCAGCATTTT. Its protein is CASSTGRRSNQPQHF. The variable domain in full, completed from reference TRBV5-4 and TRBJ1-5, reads ETGVTQSPTHLIKTRGQQVTLRCSSQSGHNTVSWYQQALGQGPQFIFQYYREEENGRGNFPPRFSGLQFPNYSSELNVNALELDDSALYLCASSTGRRSNQPQHFGDGTRLSIL.

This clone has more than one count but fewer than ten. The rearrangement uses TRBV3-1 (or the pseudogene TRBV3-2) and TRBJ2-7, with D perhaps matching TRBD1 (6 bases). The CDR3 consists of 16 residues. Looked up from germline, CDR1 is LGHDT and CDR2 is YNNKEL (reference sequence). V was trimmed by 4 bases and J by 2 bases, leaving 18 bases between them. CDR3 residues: CASSPSDRILPYEQYF. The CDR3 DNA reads TGTGCCAGCAGCCCGTCCGACAGGATTCTTCCCTACGAGCAGTACTTC.

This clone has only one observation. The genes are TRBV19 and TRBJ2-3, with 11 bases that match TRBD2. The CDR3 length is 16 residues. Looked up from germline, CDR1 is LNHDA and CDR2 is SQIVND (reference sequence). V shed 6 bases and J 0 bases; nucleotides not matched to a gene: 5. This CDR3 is CASSPLAGVSTDTQYF. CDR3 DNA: TGTGCCAGTAGCCCACTAGCGGGGGTTAGCACAGATACGCAGTATTTT.

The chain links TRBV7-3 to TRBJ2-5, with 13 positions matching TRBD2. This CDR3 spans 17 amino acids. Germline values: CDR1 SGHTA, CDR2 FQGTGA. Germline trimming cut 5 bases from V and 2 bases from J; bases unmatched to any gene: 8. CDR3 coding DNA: TGTGCCAGCAGCACGCTAGGACTAGCGGGAGTACAAGAGACCCAGTACTTC. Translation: CASSTLGLAGVQETQYF.

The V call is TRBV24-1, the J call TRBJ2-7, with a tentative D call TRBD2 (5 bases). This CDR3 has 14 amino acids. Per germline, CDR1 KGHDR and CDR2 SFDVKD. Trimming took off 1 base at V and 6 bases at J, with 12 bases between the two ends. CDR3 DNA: TGTGCCACCAGTGATTTCGGGGATTCAGCCGAGCAGTACTTC. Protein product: CATSDFGDSAEQYF.

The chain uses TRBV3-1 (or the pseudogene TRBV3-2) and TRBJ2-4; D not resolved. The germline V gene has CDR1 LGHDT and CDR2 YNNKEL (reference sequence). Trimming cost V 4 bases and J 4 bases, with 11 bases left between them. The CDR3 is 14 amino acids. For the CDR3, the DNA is TGTGCCAGCAGCCCCCAGGCAGTAAAAAACATTCAGTACTTC. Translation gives CASSPQAVKNIQYF.

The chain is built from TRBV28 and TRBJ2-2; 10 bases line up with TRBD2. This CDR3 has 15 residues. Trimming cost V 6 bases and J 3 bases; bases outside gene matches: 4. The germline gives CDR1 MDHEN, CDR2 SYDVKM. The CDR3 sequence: CASREAGGYTGELFF. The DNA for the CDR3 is TGTGCCAGCAGGGAAGCGGGGGGGTACACCGGGGAGCTGTTTTTT.

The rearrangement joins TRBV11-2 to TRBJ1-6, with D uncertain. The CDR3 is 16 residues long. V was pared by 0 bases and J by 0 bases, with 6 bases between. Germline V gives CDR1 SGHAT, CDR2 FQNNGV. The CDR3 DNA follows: TGTGCCAGCAGCTTAGATGTGAGCTCCTATAATTCACCCCTCCACTTT. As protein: CASSLDVSSYNSPLHF.

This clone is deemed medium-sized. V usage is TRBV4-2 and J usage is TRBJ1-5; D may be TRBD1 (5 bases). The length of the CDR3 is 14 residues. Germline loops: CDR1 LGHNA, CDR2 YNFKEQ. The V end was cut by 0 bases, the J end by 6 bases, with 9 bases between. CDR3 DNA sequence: TGTGCCAGCAGCCAAGACAGGGAGGTTCAGCCCCAGCATTTT. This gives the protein CASSQDREVQPQHF.

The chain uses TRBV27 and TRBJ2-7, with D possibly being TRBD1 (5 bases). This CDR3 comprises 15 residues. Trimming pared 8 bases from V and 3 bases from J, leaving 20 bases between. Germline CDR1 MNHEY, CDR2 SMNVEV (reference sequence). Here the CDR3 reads CASSHPAGPHYEQYF. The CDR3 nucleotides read TGTGCCAGCTCCCATCCCGCAGGGCCCCACTACGAGCAGTACTTC.

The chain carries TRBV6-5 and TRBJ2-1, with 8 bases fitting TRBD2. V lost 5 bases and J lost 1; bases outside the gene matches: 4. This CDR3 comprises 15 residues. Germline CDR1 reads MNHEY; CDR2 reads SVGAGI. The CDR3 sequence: CASSPGLVSYNEQFF. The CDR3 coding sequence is TGTGCCAGCAGTCCGGGACTAGTTTCCTACAATGAGCAGTTCTTC.

The DNA for the CDR3 is TGTGCCAGCAGAATACTAGCAGATACGCAGTATTTT. Its translation: CASRILADTQYF. The chain joins TRBV2 to TRBJ2-3; D is possibly TRBD2 (5 bases). Trimming shortened V by 6 bases and J by 4 bases, and 8 bases separated the two germline ends. The CDR3 sequence is 12 residues long. The germline CDR1 and CDR2 sequences are SNHLY and FYNNEI.

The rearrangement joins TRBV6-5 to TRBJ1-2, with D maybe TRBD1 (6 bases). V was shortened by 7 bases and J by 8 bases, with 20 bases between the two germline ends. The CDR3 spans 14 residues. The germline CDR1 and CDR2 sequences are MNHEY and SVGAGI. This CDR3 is CASTAEGGARGYTF. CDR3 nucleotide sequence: TGTGCCAGCACCGCAGAGGGGGGGGCGCGGGGCTACACCTTC.

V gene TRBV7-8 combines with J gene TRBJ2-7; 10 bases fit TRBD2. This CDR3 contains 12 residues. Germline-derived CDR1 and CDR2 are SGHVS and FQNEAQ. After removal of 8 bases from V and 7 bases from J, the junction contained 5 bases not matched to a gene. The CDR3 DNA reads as TGTGCCAGCCGAACTAGCGGGGAGGAGCAGTACTTC. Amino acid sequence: CASRTSGEEQYF.

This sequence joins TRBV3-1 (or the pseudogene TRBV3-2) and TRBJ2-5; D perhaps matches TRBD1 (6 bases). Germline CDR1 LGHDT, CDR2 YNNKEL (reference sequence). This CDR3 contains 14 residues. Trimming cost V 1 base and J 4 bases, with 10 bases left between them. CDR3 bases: TGTGCCAGCAGCCAAGTTGTAGGGGGAGAGACCCAGTACTTC. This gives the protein CASSQVVGGETQYF.

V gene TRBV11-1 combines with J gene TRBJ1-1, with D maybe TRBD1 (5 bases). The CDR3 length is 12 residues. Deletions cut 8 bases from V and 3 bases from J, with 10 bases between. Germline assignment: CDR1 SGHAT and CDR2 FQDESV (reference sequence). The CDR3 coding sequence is TGTGCCAGCGGATCGGGGGACACTGAAGCTTTCTTT. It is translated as CASGSGDTEAFF.

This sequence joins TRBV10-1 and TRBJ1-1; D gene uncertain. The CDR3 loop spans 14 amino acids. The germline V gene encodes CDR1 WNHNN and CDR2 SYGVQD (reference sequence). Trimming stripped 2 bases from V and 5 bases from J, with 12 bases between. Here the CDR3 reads CASSERRGGTEAFF. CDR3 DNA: TGCGCCAGCAGTGAGAGGAGAGGAGGGACTGAAGCTTTCTTT.

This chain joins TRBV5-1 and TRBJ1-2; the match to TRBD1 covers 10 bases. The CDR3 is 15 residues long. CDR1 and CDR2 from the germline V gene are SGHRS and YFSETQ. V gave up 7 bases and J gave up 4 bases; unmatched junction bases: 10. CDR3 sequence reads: CASGDRGLGIYGYTF. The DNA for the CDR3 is TGCGCCAGCGGGGACAGGGGACTCGGGATCTATGGCTACACCTTC.

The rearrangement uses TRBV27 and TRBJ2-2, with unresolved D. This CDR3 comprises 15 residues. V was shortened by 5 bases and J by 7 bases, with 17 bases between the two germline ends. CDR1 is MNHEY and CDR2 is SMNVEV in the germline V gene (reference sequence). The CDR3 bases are TGTGCCAGCAGTCATATAGTCGGGTATGGCGGGGAGCTGTTTTTT. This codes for CASSHIVGYGGELFF.

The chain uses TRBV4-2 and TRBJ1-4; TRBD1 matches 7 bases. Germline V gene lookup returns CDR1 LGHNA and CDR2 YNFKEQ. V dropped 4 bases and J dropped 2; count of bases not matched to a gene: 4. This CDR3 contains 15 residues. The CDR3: CASSPAGQTNEKLFF. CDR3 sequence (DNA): TGTGCCAGCAGCCCCGCGGGACAGACTAATGAAAAACTGTTTTTT.

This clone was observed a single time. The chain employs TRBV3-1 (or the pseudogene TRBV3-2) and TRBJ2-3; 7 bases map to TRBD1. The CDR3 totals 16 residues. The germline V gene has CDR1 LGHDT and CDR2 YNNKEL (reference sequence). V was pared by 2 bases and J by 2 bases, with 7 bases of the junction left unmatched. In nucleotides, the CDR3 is TGTGCCAGCAGCCAAACCTCTGGACAGGACACAGATACGCAGTATTTT. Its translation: CASSQTSGQDTDTQYF.

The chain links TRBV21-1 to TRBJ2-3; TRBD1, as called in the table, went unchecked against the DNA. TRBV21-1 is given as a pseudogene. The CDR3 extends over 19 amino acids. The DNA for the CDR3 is TGTGCCAGCAGCGAAACACCCCTAAAGTGGGACAGGGGGGTGGATACGCAGTATTTT. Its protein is CASSETPLKWDRGVDTQYF.

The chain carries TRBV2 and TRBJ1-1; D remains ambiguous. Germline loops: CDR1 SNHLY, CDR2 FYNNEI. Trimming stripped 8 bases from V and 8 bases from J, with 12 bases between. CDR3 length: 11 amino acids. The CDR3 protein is CASLAGPEAFF. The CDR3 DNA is TGTGCCAGCCTTGCGGGTCCCGAAGCTTTCTTT. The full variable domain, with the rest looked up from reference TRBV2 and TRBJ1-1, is EPEVTQTPSHQVTQMGQEVILRCVPISNHLYFYWYRQILGQKVEFLVSFYNNEISEKSEIFDDQFSVERPDGSNFTLKIRSTKLEDSAMYFCASLAGPEAFFGQGTRLTVV.

Written as DNA, the CDR3 is TGTGCCAGCAGTGAAGCTGCAGGTAACACCGGGGAGCTGTTTTTT. Residues: CASSEAAGNTGELFF. This chain uses TRBV6-1 with TRBJ2-2; no firm D call. Deletions cut 0 bases from V and 2 bases from J, with 7 bases between. The CDR3 totals 15 residues. Germline V CDR1 and CDR2: MNHNS, SASEGT.

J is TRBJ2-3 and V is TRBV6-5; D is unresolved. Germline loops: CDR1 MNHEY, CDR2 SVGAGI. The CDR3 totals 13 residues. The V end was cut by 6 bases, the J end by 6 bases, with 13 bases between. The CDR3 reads CASRQSDRDTQYF. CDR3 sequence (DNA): TGTGCCAGCAGGCAAAGCGACCGGGATACGCAGTATTTT.